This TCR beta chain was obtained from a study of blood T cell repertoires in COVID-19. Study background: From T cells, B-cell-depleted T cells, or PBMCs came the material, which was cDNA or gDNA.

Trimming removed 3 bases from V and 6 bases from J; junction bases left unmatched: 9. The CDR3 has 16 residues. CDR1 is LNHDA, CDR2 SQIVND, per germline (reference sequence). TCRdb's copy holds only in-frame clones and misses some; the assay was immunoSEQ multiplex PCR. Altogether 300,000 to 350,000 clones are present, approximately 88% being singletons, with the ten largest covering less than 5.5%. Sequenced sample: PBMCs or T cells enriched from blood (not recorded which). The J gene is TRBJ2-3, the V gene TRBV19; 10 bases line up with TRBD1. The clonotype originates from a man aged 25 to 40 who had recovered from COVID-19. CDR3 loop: CASSIRRQGARDTQYF. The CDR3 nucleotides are TGTGCCAGTAGTATTAGGAGACAGGGGGCCCGTGATACGCAGTATTTT.